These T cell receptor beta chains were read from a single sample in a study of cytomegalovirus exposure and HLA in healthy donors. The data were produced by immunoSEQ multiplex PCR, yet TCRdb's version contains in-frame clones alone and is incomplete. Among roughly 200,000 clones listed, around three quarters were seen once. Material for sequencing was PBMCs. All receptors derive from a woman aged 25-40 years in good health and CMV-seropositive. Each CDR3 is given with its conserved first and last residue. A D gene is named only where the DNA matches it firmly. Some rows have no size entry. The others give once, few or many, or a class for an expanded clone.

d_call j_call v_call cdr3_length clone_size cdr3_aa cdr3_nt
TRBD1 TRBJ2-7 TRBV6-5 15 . CASSPDRAYSYEQYF TGTGCCAGCAGCCCAGACAGGGCCTACTCCTACGAGCAGTACTTC
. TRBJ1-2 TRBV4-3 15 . CASSLIQDHNYGYTF TGCGCCAGCAGCCTCATTCAGGATCATAACTATGGCTACACCTTC
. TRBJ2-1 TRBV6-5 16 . CASSYSSGRTYNEQFF TGTGCCAGCAGTTACTCTAGCGGCAGAACCTACAATGAGCAGTTCTTC
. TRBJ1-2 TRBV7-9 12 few CASSLGGYGYTF TGTGCCAGCAGCTTAGGAGGCTATGGCTACACCTTC
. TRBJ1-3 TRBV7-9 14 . CASSLRVSGNTIYF TGTGCCAGCAGCTTACGGGTCTCTGGAAACACCATATATTTT
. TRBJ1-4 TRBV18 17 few CASSIGTPKERNEKLFF TGTGCCAGCTCTATCGGGACTCCGAAGGAGCGTAATGAAAAACTGTTTTTT
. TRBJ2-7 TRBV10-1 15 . CASRYQGMAAYEQYF TGCGCCAGCAGATATCAGGGTATGGCGGCCTACGAGCAGTACTTC
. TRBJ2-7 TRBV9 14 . CASSPGGTGYEQYF TGTGCCAGCAGCCCTGGTGGTACGGGCTACGAGCAGTACTTC
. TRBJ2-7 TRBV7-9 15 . CASSLLGGRSYEQYF TGTGCCAGCAGCTTGTTAGGAGGCAGGTCCTACGAGCAGTACTTC
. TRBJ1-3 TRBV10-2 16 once CASSPTQGFDGNTIYF TGCGCCAGCAGCCCCACACAGGGTTTCGATGGAAACACCATATATTTT
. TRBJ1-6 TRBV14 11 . CASSHLLPLHF TGTGCCAGCAGCCACCTCTTACCCCTCCACTTT
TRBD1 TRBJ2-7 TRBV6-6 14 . CASSYRDRADEQYF TGTGCCAGCAGCTACCGGGACAGGGCTGACGAGCAGTACTTC
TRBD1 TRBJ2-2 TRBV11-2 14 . CASSLGQGYGELFF TGTGCCAGCAGCTTAGGACAGGGGTACGGGGAGCTGTTTTTT
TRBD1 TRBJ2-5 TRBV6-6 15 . CASSYSSTGEETQYF TGTGCCAGCAGTTACTCGAGCACAGGGGAAGAGACCCAGTACTTC
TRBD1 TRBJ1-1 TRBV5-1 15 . CASSLGDRINTEAFF TGCGCCAGCAGCTTGGGGGACAGGATTAACACTGAAGCTTTCTTT
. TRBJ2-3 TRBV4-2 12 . CASSQGQGTQYF TGTGCCAGCAGCCAAGGGCAGGGAACGCAGTATTTT
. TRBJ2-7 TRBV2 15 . CASSAGGGVGYEQYF TGTGCCAGCAGTGCCGGAGGGGGCGTAGGTTACGAGCAGTACTTC
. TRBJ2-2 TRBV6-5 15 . CASSYGGLGTGELFF TGTGCCAGCAGTTACGGGGGGTTAGGCACCGGGGAGCTGTTTTTT
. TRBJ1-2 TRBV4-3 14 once CASSQGLGEYGYTF TGCGCCAGCAGCCAAGGCTTAGGGGAATATGGCTACACCTTC
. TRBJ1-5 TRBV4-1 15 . CASSQVGLSNQPQHF TGCGCCAGCAGCCAAGTGGGACTCAGCAATCAGCCCCAGCATTTT
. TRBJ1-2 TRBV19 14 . CASSISAENYGYTF TGTGCCAGTAGTATTTCGGCGGAAAACTATGGCTACACCTTC
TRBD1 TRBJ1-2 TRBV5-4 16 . CASSSFLKTGDYGYTF TGTGCCAGCAGTTCCTTTTTAAAGACAGGGGACTATGGCTACACCTTC